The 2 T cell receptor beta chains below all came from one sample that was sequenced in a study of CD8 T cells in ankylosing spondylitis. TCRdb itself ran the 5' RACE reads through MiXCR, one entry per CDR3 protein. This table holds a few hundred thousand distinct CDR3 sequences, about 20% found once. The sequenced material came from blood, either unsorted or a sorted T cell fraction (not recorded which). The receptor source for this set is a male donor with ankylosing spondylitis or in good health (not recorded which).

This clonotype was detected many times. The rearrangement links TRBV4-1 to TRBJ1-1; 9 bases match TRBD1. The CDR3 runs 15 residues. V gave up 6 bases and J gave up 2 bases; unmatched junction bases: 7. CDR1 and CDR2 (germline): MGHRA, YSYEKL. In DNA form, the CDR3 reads TGCGCCAGCAGTCCTACAGGGGGCAGAAACACTGAAGCTTTCTTT. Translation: CASSPTGGRNTEAFF.

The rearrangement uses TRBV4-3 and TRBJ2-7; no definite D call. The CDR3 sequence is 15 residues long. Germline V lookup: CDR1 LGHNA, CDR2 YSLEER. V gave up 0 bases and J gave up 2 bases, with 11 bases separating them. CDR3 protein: CASSQDKNNAYEQYF. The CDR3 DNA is TGCGCCAGCAGCCAAGATAAAAACAATGCCTACGAGCAGTACTTC.